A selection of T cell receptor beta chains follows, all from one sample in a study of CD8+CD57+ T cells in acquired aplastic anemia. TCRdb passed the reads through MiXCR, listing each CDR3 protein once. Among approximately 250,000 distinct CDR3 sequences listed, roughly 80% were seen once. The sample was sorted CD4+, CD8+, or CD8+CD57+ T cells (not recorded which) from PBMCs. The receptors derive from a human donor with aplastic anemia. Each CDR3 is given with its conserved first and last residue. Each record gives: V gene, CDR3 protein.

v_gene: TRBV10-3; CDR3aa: CAISESEAIEQFF
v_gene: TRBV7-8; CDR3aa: CASSLDPGGTTQYF
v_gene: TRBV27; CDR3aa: CASSFGGQFYEQYF
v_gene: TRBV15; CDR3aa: CATSRGSEPDTQYF
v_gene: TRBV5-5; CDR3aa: CASSPGQGGGYTF
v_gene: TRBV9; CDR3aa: CASSLGGPADPHYTF
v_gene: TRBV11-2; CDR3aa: CASSLADTSSGANVLTF
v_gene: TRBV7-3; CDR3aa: CASSLERNALVYGYTF
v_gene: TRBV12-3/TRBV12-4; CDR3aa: CASSTSGEDYEQYF
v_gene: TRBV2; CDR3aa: CASTEGGIHEQYF
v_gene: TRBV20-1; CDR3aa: CSATRPGQGLAYEQYF
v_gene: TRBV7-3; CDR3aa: CASSSAGTWGANQLTF
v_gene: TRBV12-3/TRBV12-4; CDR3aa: CASKEWDTQYF
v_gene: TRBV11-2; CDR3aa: CASSTGRHYTQYF
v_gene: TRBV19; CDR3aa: CASSIGGRTDTQYF
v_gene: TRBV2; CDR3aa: CASGDGGHRYTVFF